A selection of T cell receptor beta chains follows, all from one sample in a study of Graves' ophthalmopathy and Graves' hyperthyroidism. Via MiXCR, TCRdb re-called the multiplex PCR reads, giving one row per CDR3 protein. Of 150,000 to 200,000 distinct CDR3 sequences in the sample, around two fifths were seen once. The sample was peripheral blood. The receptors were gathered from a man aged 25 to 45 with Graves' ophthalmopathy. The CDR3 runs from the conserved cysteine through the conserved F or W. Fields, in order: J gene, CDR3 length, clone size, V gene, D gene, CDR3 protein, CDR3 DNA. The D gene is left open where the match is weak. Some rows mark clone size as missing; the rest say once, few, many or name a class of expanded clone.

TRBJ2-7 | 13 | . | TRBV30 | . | CAWSVGLSYEQYF | TGTGCCTGGAGTGTAGGCCTCTCCTACGAGCAGTACTTC
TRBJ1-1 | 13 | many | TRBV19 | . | CASSMQAGTEAFF | TGTGCCAGTAGTATGCAGGCGGGTACTGAAGCTTTCTTT
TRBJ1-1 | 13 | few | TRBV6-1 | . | CASSEVLNTEAFF | TGTGCCAGCAGTGAAGTTTTGAACACTGAAGCTTTCTTT
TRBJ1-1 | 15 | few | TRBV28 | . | CASSLEQARNTEAFF | TGTGCCAGCAGTTTAGAACAGGCGAGGAACACTGAAGCTTTCTTT
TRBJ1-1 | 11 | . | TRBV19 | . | CASTALAEAFF | TGTGCCAGTACGGCGTTAGCTGAAGCTTTCTTT
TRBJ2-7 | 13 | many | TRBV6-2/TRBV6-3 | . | CASSPGGLIEQYF | TGTGCCAGCAGTCCCGGGGGACTTATAGAGCAGTACTTC
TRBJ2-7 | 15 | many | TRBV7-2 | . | CASSLAGRASYEQYF | TGTGCCAGCAGCTTGGCTGGCAGGGCTTCCTACGAGCAGTACTTC
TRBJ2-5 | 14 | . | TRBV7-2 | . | CASSRQGGQETQYF | TGTGCCAGCAGCCGACAGGGAGGTCAAGAGACCCAGTACTTC
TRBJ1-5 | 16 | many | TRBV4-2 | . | CASSQDGGGVRQPQHF | TGTGCCAGCAGCCAAGACGGGGGGGGGGTCCGTCAGCCCCAGCATTTT
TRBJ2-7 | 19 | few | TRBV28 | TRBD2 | CASSGSGTSGTYLIGEQYF | TGTGCCAGCAGTGGTTCCGGGACTAGCGGGACCTATCTCATCGGGGAGCAGTACTTC
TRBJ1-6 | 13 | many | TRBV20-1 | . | CSAGDGTNSPLHF | TGCAGTGCGGGGGACGGGACTAATTCACCCCTCCACTTT
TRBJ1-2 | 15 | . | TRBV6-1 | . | CASSRGEGNNYGYTF | TGTGCCAGCAGTCGCGGGGAGGGGAATAACTATGGCTACACCTTC
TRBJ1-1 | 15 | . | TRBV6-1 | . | CASNKDGVLNTEAFF | TGTGCCAGCAATAAAGACGGGGTTTTGAACACTGAAGCTTTCTTT
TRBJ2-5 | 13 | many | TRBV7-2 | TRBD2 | CASSFGGEETQYF | TGTGCCAGCAGCTTCGGGGGGGAAGAGACCCAGTACTTC
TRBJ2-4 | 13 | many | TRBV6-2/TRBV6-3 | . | CASSWTEGDIQYF | TGTGCCAGCAGTTGGACGGAGGGAGACATTCAGTACTTC
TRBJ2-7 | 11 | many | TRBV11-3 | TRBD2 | CASSRGVEQYF | TGTGCCAGCAGCCGGGGGGTCGAGCAGTACTTC
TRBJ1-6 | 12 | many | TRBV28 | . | CASKRTPSPLHF | TGTGCCAGCAAGAGGACCCCCTCACCCCTCCACTTT
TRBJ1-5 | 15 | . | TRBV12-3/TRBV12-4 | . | CASSPPSQNNQPQHF | TGTGCCAGCAGTCCCCCCTCCCAGAACAATCAGCCCCAGCATTTT
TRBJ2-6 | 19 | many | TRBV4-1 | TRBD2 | CASSRTGTSGTGGANVLTF | TGCGCCAGCAGCCGCACCGGGACTAGCGGGACAGGGGGGGCCAACGTCCTGACTTTC
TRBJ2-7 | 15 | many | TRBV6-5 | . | CASSYSQTRGSEQYF | TGTGCCAGCAGTTACTCCCAGACCAGGGGAAGCGAGCAGTACTTC
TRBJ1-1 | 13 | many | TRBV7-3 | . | CASSLIQGAEAFF | TGTGCCAGCAGCTTAATCCAGGGCGCTGAAGCTTTCTTT
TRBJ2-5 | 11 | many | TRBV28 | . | CASSFDTSQYF | TGTGCCAGCAGTTTCGATACTAGCCAGTACTTC
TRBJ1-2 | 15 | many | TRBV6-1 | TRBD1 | CASSEPGQSVYGYTF | TGTGCCAGCAGTGAACCGGGACAGTCGGTCTATGGCTACACCTTC
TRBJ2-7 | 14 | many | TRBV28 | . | CASSLPGFSYEQYF | TGTGCCAGCAGTCTTCCGGGCTTCTCCTACGAGCAGTACTTC
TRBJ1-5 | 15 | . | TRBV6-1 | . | CASRTIQYSNQPQHF | TGTGCCAGCAGGACGATACAGTATAGCAATCAGCCCCAGCATTTT
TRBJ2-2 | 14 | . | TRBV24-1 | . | CATSDPLVVGELFF | TGTGCCACCAGTGACCCACTAGTTGTCGGGGAGCTGTTTTTT
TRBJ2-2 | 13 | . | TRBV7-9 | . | CASSNLGGGELFF | TGTGCCAGCAGCAATCTAGGGGGCGGGGAGCTGTTTTTT
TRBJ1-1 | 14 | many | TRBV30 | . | CAWRTGLTNTEAFF | TGTGCCTGGAGGACGGGACTCACGAACACTGAAGCTTTCTTT
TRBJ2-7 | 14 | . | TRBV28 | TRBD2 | CASSSGTRTYEQYF | TGTGCCAGCAGCTCCGGGACTAGAACCTACGAGCAGTACTTC
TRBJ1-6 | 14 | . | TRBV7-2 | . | CASSSLLGNSPLHF | TGTGCCAGCAGCTCCTTATTGGGGAATTCACCCCTCCACTTT
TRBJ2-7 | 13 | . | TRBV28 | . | CASSYIRDYEQYF | TGTGCCAGCAGTTACATCCGGGACTACGAGCAGTACTTC
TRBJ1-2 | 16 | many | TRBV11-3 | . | CASSPRQAGLNYGYTF | TGTGCCAGCAGCCCCAGACAGGCGGGGCTTAACTATGGCTACACCTTC
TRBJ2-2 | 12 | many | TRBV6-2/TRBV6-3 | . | CASFRGPGELFF | TGTGCCAGCTTTCGGGGGCCCGGGGAGCTGTTTTTT
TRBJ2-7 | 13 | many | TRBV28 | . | CASSPLGDYEQYF | TGTGCCAGCAGCCCGCTAGGGGACTACGAGCAGTACTTC
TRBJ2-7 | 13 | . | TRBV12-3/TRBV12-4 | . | CASSSAMGYEQYF | TGTGCCAGCAGTTCGGCTATGGGCTACGAGCAGTACTTC
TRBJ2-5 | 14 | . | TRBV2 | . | CASRLTILWETQYF | TGTGCCAGCAGACTTACCATCCTATGGGAGACCCAGTACTTC
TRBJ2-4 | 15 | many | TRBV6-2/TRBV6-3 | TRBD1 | CASSSDRLAKNIQYF | TGTGCCAGCAGTTCGGACAGGTTAGCCAAAAACATTCAGTACTTC
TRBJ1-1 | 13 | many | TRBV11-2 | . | CASSLQGIGEAFF | TGTGCCAGCAGCTTACAGGGAATTGGTGAAGCTTTCTTT
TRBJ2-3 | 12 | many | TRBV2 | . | CASSEVRGTQYF | TGTGCCAGCAGTGAAGTCCGGGGTACGCAGTATTTT
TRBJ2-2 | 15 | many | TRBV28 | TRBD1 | CASSFLRGRVGELFF | TGTGCCAGCAGTTTCCTCAGGGGGCGCGTCGGGGAGCTGTTTTTT
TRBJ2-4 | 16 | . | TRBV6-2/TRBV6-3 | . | CASSLPQRLAKNIQYF | TGTGCCAGCAGTTTACCGCAGCGGCTAGCCAAAAACATTCAGTACTTC
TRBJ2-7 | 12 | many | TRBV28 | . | CASRDESYEQYF | TGTGCCAGCAGGGACGAGTCCTACGAGCAGTACTTC
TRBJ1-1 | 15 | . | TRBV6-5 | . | CASSYSGTGVTEAFF | TGTGCCAGCAGTTACTCGGGTACTGGGGTCACTGAAGCTTTCTTT
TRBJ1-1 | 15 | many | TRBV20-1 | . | CSARGPMRENTEAFF | TGCAGTGCTAGAGGCCCGATGAGGGAGAACACTGAAGCTTTCTTT
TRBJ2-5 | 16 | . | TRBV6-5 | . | CASSFQDLGPRETQYF | TGTGCCAGCAGTTTTCAGGATTTGGGGCCTCGGGAGACCCAGTACTTC
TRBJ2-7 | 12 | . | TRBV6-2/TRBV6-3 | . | CASIGYLGEQYF | TGTGCCAGCATTGGCTATCTGGGAGAGCAGTACTTC
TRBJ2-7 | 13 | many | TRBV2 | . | CASSEMRAGEQYF | TGTGCCAGCAGTGAAATGCGGGCGGGGGAGCAGTACTTC
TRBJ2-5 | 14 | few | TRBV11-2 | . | CASSLVGGRETQYF | TGTGCCAGCAGCTTAGTTGGGGGCCGGGAGACCCAGTACTTC
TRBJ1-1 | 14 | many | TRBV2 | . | CASDKGGSDTEAFF | TGTGCCAGCGATAAGGGGGGTTCGGACACTGAAGCTTTCTTT
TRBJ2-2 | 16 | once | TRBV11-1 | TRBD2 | CASSLFLAGETGELFF | TGTGCCAGCAGCTTATTTCTAGCGGGAGAGACCGGGGAGCTGTTTTTT
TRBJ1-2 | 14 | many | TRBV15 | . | CATSRARSLGGYTF | TGTGCCACCAGCAGAGCGAGGTCTCTGGGCGGCTACACCTTC